A single sample gave rise to the 28 T cell receptor beta chains below, sequenced in a study of T-cell reconstitution after alpha-beta-depleted transplantation in children. Unique molecular identifiers were used in preparing the TCRbeta library. TCRdb processed the PCR reads anew with MiXCR; each CDR3 protein has one entry. The sample records around 680,000 distinct CDR3 sequences, approximately 15% being singletons. The specimen was PBMCs from the stem cell graft donor, collected from the stem cell graft. The origin of the receptors is a human donor who donated a stem cell graft to a child with acute myeloid leukemia.

At least ten counts were recorded for this clonotype. The chain uses TRBV25-1 and TRBJ1-3, with TRBD1 matching 7 bases. The junction had 8 bases not matched to a gene; V was cut back by 5 bases and J by 4 bases. The CDR3 runs to 15 residues. The V gene's germline CDR1 is MGHDK and CDR2 SYGVNS. CDR3 protein: CASSSQPDRGNTIYF. The CDR3 DNA reads as TGTGCCAGCAGTTCGCAGCCGGACAGGGGAAACACCATATATTTT.

The chain joins TRBV6-6 to TRBJ2-1; TRBD2 might be the D (6 bases). V was pared by 2 bases and J by 9 bases, with 11 bases between. This CDR3 contains 13 residues. From germline, CDR1 is MNHNY and CDR2 SVGAGI (reference sequence). This CDR3 is CASSYAGFGEQFF. For the CDR3, the DNA is TGTGCCAGCAGTTACGCGGGGTTCGGTGAGCAGTTCTTC.

At least ten counts were recorded for this clonotype. The rearrangement joins TRBV9 to TRBJ2-7, with unresolved D. CDR1 and CDR2 (germline): SGDLS, YYNGEE. Trimming took 2 bases from V and 4 from J, leaving 10 bases between them. The CDR3 sequence is 13 residues long. Written as DNA, the CDR3 is TGTGCCAGCAGCGTCTCGACGGATTACGAGCAGTACTTC. Its protein is CASSVSTDYEQYF. Full variable domain (outside the CDR3, taken from reference TRBV9 and TRBJ2-7): DSGVTQTPKHLITATGQRVTLRCSPRSGDLSVYWYQQSLDQGLQFLIQYYNGEERAKGNILERFSAQQFPDLHSELNLSSLELGDSALYFCASSVSTDYEQYFGPGTRLTVT.

This clonotype has a count of ten or more. The chain is built from TRBV20-1 and TRBJ2-7, with D tentatively TRBD1 (6 bases). Trimming stripped 2 bases from V and 4 bases from J, with 12 bases between. The germline gives CDR1 DFQATT, CDR2 SNEGSKA (reference sequence). The CDR3 sequence is 13 residues long. In nucleotides, the CDR3 is TGCAGTGCTAGAATGGACAGTACATACGAGCAGTACTTC. This encodes CSARMDSTYEQYF.

This clonotype was recorded at least ten times. V and J are TRBV7-2 and TRBJ2-5; D gene unclear. Per germline, CDR1 SGHTA and CDR2 FQGNSA. The CDR3 runs 14 residues. The ends were cut back, 1 base at V and 4 bases at J, with 10 bases in the middle. CDR3 coding DNA: TGTGCCAGCAGCTTAGAAAGGTTTGGAGAGACCCAGTACTTC. Translating gives CASSLERFGETQYF.

The genes are TRBV5-5 and TRBJ2-3, with TRBD2 matching 8 bases. Per germline, CDR1 SGHKS and CDR2 YYEKEE (reference sequence). This CDR3 is built from 14 residues. J was trimmed by 14 bases and V by 0 bases; bases with no gene match: 11. The CDR3 region is CASSLEGSGAYRYF. The CDR3 DNA reads TGTGCCAGCAGCTTGGAGGGTAGCGGGGCCTACAGGTATTTT.

At least ten counts were recorded for this clonotype. V usage is TRBV20-1 and J usage is TRBJ2-7, with 11 bases identical to TRBD1. The CDR3 runs to 15 residues. From germline, CDR1 is DFQATT and CDR2 SNEGSKA (reference sequence). V was pared by 6 bases and J by 2 bases, with 9 bases of the junction left unmatched. DNA for the CDR3: TGCAGTGCCAGGGGGACAGGGGGGACCACCTACGAGCAGTACGTC. It yields the protein CSARGTGGTTYEQYV.

The rearrangement links TRBV20-1 to TRBJ2-1; 10 bases agree with TRBD1. Germline CDR1 is DFQATT and CDR2 is SNEGSKA (reference sequence). The CDR3 extends over 21 amino acids. After removal of 0 bases from V and 0 bases from J, the junction contained 17 bases not matched to a gene. CDR3 nucleotides: TGCAGTGCTAGAGATCCGTTCGGGGACAGGGGCTCTTCACGCTCCTACAATGAGCAGTTCTTC. Amino acids: CSARDPFGDRGSSRSYNEQFF.

This clonotype was observed many times. This sequence joins TRBV20-1 and TRBJ1-5, with D tentatively TRBD1 (5 bases). This CDR3 comprises 14 residues. Trimming took 2 bases from V and 6 from J, leaving 14 bases between them. Germline CDR1 is DFQATT and CDR2 is SNEGSKA (reference sequence). CDR3 protein: CSARKGSGGQPQHF. CDR3 in DNA: TGCAGTGCTAGAAAGGGGTCCGGGGGTCAGCCCCAGCATTTT.

This clonotype was picked up many times. This chain joins TRBV20-1 and TRBJ1-1; D possibly corresponds to TRBD1 (6 bases). The V and J ends lost 1 base and 4 bases respectively, with 13 bases between them. This CDR3 has 14 residues. Germline CDR1 and CDR2: DFQATT and SNEGSKA (reference sequence). The DNA for the CDR3 is TGCAGTGCTAGAGGGCAGGGGAGGTTCACTGAAGCTTTCTTT. It encodes CSARGQGRFTEAFF.

This clonotype was observed many times. This chain connects TRBV20-1 to TRBJ1-5, with D uncertain. Trimming cost V 2 bases and J 0 bases, with 11 bases left between them. There are 15 residues in the CDR3. Germline V CDR1 and CDR2: DFQATT, SNEGSKA (reference sequence). Here the CDR3 reads CSARQASNSNQPQHF. The CDR3, as DNA: TGCAGTGCTAGACAGGCTAGCAATAGCAATCAGCCCCAGCATTTT.

This clonotype came up a few times. The chain carries TRBV7-9 and TRBJ1-1; D uncertain. The CDR3 contains 12 residues. Per germline, CDR1 SEHNR and CDR2 FQNEAQ (reference sequence). The CDR3 loop reads CALQRMNTEAFF. CDR3 DNA sequence: TGTGCGCTACAGCGTATGAACACTGAAGCTTTCTTT.

This chain joins TRBV6-1 and TRBJ2-2; 7 nucleotides align to TRBD2. The CDR3 sequence is 17 residues long. With V trimmed by 5 bases and J by 6 bases, 15 bases remained unmatched. Germline-derived CDR1 and CDR2 are MNHNS and SASEGT. CDR3 residues: CASSKWGGSPLAGELFF. The CDR3 DNA sequence: TGTGCCAGCAGTAAATGGGGGGGATCTCCCTTGGCCGGGGAGCTGTTTTTT.

There are a few counts of this clonotype. The chain is built from TRBV5-1 and TRBJ1-5; no clear D. V was pared by 4 bases and J by 6 bases, with 11 bases between. This CDR3 has 13 amino acids. CDR1 SGHRS and CDR2 YFSETQ come from the germline V gene. CDR3 sequence: CASSAVGTQPQHF. In DNA form, the CDR3 reads TGCGCCAGCAGCGCCGTAGGTACTCAGCCCCAGCATTTT.

This clonotype was seen at least ten times. CDR3 in amino acids: CSALTGTRKDTQYF. The CDR3 DNA follows: TGCAGTGCTTTGACAGGGACAAGGAAAGATACGCAGTATTTT. The chain is built from TRBV20-1 and TRBJ2-3; TRBD1 agrees at 7 bases. CDR3 length: 14 residues. CDR1 and CDR2 from the germline V gene are DFQATT and SNEGSKA (reference sequence). Unmatched junction bases numbered 10, after V lost 5 bases and J lost 5 bases.

The V and J genes are TRBV5-1 and TRBJ2-1, with 11 bases that match TRBD2. Germline V gene lookup returns CDR1 SGHRS and CDR2 YFSETQ. V lost 7 bases and J lost 3; bases outside the gene matches: 3. The CDR3 covers 14 residues. The CDR3 region is CASLSGGVYNEQFF. The CDR3 DNA sequence: TGCGCCAGCCTTAGCGGGGGGGTCTACAATGAGCAGTTCTTC.

This clonotype has a count of ten or more. The V and J genes are TRBV20-1 and TRBJ1-2, with 7 bases fitting TRBD1. V was pared by 5 bases and J by 0 bases, with 12 bases of the junction left unmatched. This CDR3 region has 16 residues. CDR1 DFQATT and CDR2 SNEGSKA come from the germline V gene (reference sequence). CDR3 protein: CSASTTDRVTNYGYTF. CDR3 DNA sequence: TGCAGTGCTTCGACTACCGACAGGGTCACTAACTATGGCTACACCTTC.

This clonotype was observed a handful of times. The J gene is TRBJ2-1, the V gene TRBV7-9; no firm D call. CDR3 size: 13 residues. Trimming stripped 1 base from V and 6 bases from J, with 7 bases between. CDR1 is SEHNR and CDR2 is FQNEAQ in the germline V gene (reference sequence). The DNA for the CDR3 is TGTGCCAGCAGCTTAGGAGCTATCAATGAGCAGTTCTTC. It is translated as CASSLGAINEQFF.

V usage is TRBV20-1 and J usage is TRBJ1-2; no clear D gene. Trimming took 1 base from V and 1 from J, leaving 10 bases between them. CDR1 and CDR2 from the germline V gene are DFQATT and SNEGSKA (reference sequence). This CDR3 has 14 residues. CDR3 nucleotides: TGCAGTGCTAGAGTTGTCTGGGATAACTATGGCTACACCTTC. Translating gives CSARVVWDNYGYTF.

This clonotype has a count of ten or more. The V gene is TRBV20-1, the J gene TRBJ2-3, with D hard to call. Looked up from germline, CDR1 is DFQATT and CDR2 is SNEGSKA (reference sequence). The CDR3 is made up of 15 amino acids. V lost 0 bases, J lost 0 bases, and 10 bases lay in between. CDR3 protein: CSARDWPASTDTQYF. For the CDR3, the DNA is TGCAGTGCTAGAGATTGGCCAGCTAGCACAGATACGCAGTATTTT.

This clonotype showed up just a few times. The chain combines TRBV12-3 or TRBV12-4 with TRBJ2-2, with D hard to call. The CDR3 is made up of 14 amino acids. The CDR3: CATKVLGYTGELFF. The CDR3 DNA reads as TGTGCAACCAAGGTTCTGGGGTACACCGGGGAGCTGTTTTTT.

The chain links TRBV12-3 or TRBV12-4 to TRBJ1-5; D may be TRBD1 (5 bases). This CDR3 contains 17 residues. V gave up 5 bases and J gave up 3 bases, with 20 bases separating them. The CDR3 bases are TGTGCCAGCAGTCCTAGCCCGTGGGGGGTGAACAATCAGCCCCAGCATTTT. Its translation: CASSPSPWGVNNQPQHF.

This clonotype showed up many times. The genes are TRBV20-1 and TRBJ2-7, with a weak D call TRBD2 (6 bases). CDR1 DFQATT and CDR2 SNEGSKA come from the germline V gene (reference sequence). Trimming shortened V by 3 bases and J by 7 bases, and 13 bases separated the two germline ends. This CDR3 region has 12 residues. CDR3 DNA sequence: TGCAGTGCTAGTAAGGATGCGGGGGAGCAGTACGTC. The encoded protein is CSASKDAGEQYV.

V is TRBV28 and J is TRBJ2-3; D gene uncertain. Germline CDR1 reads MDHEN; CDR2 reads SYDVKM. Deletions cut 6 bases from V and 5 bases from J, with 12 bases between. The CDR3 has 13 residues. CDR3 protein: CASRVVIEDTQYF. CDR3 DNA sequence: TGTGCCAGCAGGGTTGTGATAGAAGATACGCAGTATTTT.

The sample holds many counts of this clonotype. CDR3 nucleotides: TGTGCCAGCAGCTCGGACAGGGCAACCGGGGAGCTGTTTTTT. It specifies CASSSDRATGELFF. The chain recombines TRBV7-2 with TRBJ2-2; 8 bases map to TRBD1. CDR3 length: 14 amino acids. Germline-derived CDR1 and CDR2 are SGHTA and FQGNSA. Germline trimming cut 4 bases from V and 5 bases from J; bases unmatched to any gene: 3.

Worth noting for this clonotype: A read error may explain this, as a much larger clone is one base away. CDR3 sequence: CSAKRRGRTTDTQYF. In DNA, the CDR3 is TGCAGTGCAAAGAGGCGGGGGCGAACCACAGATACGCAGTATTTT. The rearrangement uses TRBV20-1 and TRBJ2-3; the D gene is possibly TRBD2 (7 bases). The CDR3 runs 15 residues. Trimming removed 6 bases at V and 2 bases at J, with 18 bases between. CDR1 and CDR2 (germline): DFQATT, SNEGSKA (reference sequence).

This clonotype was picked up many times. The rearrangement joins TRBV7-9 to TRBJ1-1; D ambiguous. Per germline, CDR1 SEHNR and CDR2 FQNEAQ (reference sequence). This CDR3 comprises 14 residues. V lost 5 bases and J lost 3, with 13 bases in between. The CDR3 reads CASSPWLSHTEAFF. In nucleotides, the CDR3 is TGTGCCAGCAGCCCGTGGTTGAGTCACACTGAAGCTTTCTTT. The complete variable domain, with remaining parts taken from reference TRBV7-9 and TRBJ1-1, reads DTGVSQNPRHKITKRGQNVTFRCDPISEHNRLYWYRQTLGQGPEFLTYFQNEAQLEKSRLLSDRFSAERPKGSFSTLEIQRTEQGDSAMYLCASSPWLSHTEAFFGQGTRLTVV.

This clonotype was recorded many times. The chain employs TRBV5-1 and TRBJ2-1; no clear D gene. Trimming removed 0 bases at V and 4 bases at J, with 11 bases between. Germline values: CDR1 SGHRS, CDR2 YFSETQ. The CDR3 spans 15 residues. The CDR3 region has the DNA TGCGCCAGCAGCTTGGGTCAGGAGAGGTACAATGAGCAGTTCTTC. Encoded protein: CASSLGQERYNEQFF.